This entry concerns a single TCR beta chain. Its antigen is unknown. This sample was included in a study of T cell responses to AZD1222 COVID-19 vaccine. Study observations and caveats: Among vaccine-associated CD4 TCRs, coverage spanned spike, with dominance at 160-218 and 743-854.

It was second doses at about 4 or about 12 weeks that were pooled. The V gene end was trimmed by 3 bases and the J gene end by 5 bases; junction bases not matched to a gene: 3. The germline V gene has CDR1 KGHSH and CDR2 LQKENI. CDR3 length: 13 amino acids. TCRdb keeps only in-frame clones here, not all; method: immunoSEQ multiplex PCR. Of around 130,000 clones detected, roughly 89% appear once; the ten largest clones hold 0.85% to 1.3%. This clonotype was obtained from an adult who received the AZD1222 COVID-19 vaccine. This chain uses TRBV18 with TRBJ2-5; 7 positions agree with TRBD2. The sample was peripheral blood, taken 28 days after the second AZD1222 dose. This CDR3 is CASSPDGGETQYF. In DNA, the CDR3 is TGTGCCAGCTCACCGGACGGGGGGGAGACCCAGTACTTC.